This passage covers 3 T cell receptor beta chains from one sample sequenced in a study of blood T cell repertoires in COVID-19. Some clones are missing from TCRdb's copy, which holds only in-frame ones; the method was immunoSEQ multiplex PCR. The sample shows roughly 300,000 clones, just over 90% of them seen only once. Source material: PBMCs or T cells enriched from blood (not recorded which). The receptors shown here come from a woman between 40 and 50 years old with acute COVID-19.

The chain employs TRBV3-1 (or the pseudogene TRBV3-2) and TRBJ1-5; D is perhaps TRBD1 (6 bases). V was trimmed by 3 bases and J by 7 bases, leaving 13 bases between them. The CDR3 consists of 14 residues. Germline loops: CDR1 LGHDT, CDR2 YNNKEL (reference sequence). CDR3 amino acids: CASSQGQGNQPQHF. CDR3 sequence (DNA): TGTGCCAGCAGCCAGGGCCAGGGGAACCAGCCCCAGCATTTT.

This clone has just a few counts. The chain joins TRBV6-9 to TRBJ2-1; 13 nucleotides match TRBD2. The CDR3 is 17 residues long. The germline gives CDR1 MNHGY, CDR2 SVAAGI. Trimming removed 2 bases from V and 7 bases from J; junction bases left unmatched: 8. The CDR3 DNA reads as TGTGCCAGCAGTTATCGGACTAGCGGGAGAAAAAGTAATGAGCAGTTCTTC. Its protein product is CASSYRTSGRKSNEQFF.

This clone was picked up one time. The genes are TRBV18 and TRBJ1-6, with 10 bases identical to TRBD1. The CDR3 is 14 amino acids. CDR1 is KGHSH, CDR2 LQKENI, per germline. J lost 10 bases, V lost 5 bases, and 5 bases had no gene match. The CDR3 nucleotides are TGTGCCAGCTCATTCGACAGGGGGCAGTCACCCCTCCACTTT. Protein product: CASSFDRGQSPLHF.